A single sample is the source of the 27 T cell receptor beta chains below, sequenced in a study of cytomegalovirus exposure and HLA in healthy donors. 13 Jbeta primers and 60 Vbeta primers were used for the PCR. The repertoire was sequenced with immunoSEQ multiplex PCR; TCRdb's copy has only in-frame clones and lacks some. Of 90,000 to 130,000 clones listed, about three quarters are singletons. The specimen was PBMCs. Receptors originate from a woman aged 55-69 years in good health and CMV-seropositive.

This clone has just one count. CDR3 amino acids: CAWSVRLHTGELFF. The DNA for the CDR3 is TGTGCCTGGAGTGTTCGACTTCACACCGGGGAGCTGTTTTTT. The chain has TRBV30 and TRBJ2-2; D uncertain. Germline V CDR1 and CDR2: GTSNPN, SVGIG (reference sequence). Deletions cut 0 bases from V and 3 bases from J, with 8 bases between. The CDR3 runs 14 residues.

V usage is TRBV27 and J usage is TRBJ1-2; possibly TRBD1 for D (5 bases). V lost 3 bases and J 4 bases, leaving 9 bases between the germline ends. CDR3 length: 13 residues. The germline gives CDR1 MNHEY, CDR2 SMNVEV (reference sequence). The CDR3 DNA reads as TGTGCCAGCAGTTTGGGCAGGGCCTATGGCTACACCTTC. Its translation: CASSLGRAYGYTF.

The chain's CDR3 is CASLPGTGEGRGYGYTF. CDR3 in DNA: TGTGCCAGCCTCCCTGGGACAGGGGAAGGAAGGGGCTATGGCTACACCTTC. This chain links TRBV2 with TRBJ1-2; 10 bases are shared with TRBD1. V lost 8 bases, J lost 4 bases, and 16 bases stayed unmatched. The CDR3 length is 17 residues. Germline loops: CDR1 SNHLY, CDR2 FYNNEI.

The J gene is TRBJ1-3, the V gene TRBV18; 8 bases line up with TRBD1. The ends lost 3 bases at V and 4 bases at J; junction bases unmatched: 5. Germline V lookup: CDR1 KGHSH, CDR2 LQKENI. CDR3 length equals 15 residues. The CDR3 nucleotides are TGTGCCAGCTCACCCCGACAGGGGAAGGGAAACACCATATATTTT. Translating gives CASSPRQGKGNTIYF.

The chain is built from TRBV7-9 and TRBJ2-1; 7 bases map to TRBD2. The germline gives CDR1 SEHNR, CDR2 FQNEAQ (reference sequence). J lost 0 bases, V lost 6 bases, and 5 bases had no gene match. CDR3 size: 15 residues. The CDR3 spells CASSQRGASYNEQFF. CDR3 DNA sequence: TGTGCCAGCAGTCAGCGGGGAGCCTCCTACAATGAGCAGTTCTTC.

The chain carries TRBV27 and TRBJ2-5; TRBD1 matches at 7 bases. The J call is uncertain, as TRBJ2-7 better fits the DNA end. Germline V CDR1 and CDR2: MNHEY, SMNVEV (reference sequence). The CDR3 loop spans 15 amino acids. CDR3 DNA: TGTGCCAGCAGCCCCCCCAACAGGGGTAGTTACGAGCAGTACTTC. Its translation: CASSPPNRGSYEQYF.

This clone turned up a few times. The gene calls are TRBV10-1 and TRBJ1-1; unclear D gene. The germline V and J ends were trimmed by 6 bases and 1 base, with 9 bases remaining between them. The CDR3 runs to 13 residues. CDR1 is WNHNN, CDR2 SYGVQD, per germline (reference sequence). CDR3 residues: CASSVTRNTEAFF. The CDR3 DNA sequence: TGCGCCAGCAGCGTGACAAGGAACACTGAAGCTTTCTTT.

The V gene is TRBV28, the J gene TRBJ2-7, with D possibly being TRBD2 (6 bases). CDR3 length equals 15 residues. Trimming took 5 bases from V and 1 from J, leaving 15 bases between them. CDR1 is MDHEN and CDR2 is SYDVKM in the germline V gene. CDR3 DNA sequence: TGTGCCAGCAGTCCCGGGACTTCGAGGTCCTACGAGCAGTACTTC. The encoded protein is CASSPGTSRSYEQYF.

This chain connects TRBV28 to TRBJ2-5; TRBD2 aligns across 10 bases. Trimming cost V 5 bases and J 2 bases; bases outside gene matches: 8. The CDR3 extends over 16 amino acids. The germline V gene encodes CDR1 MDHEN and CDR2 SYDVKM. This CDR3 is CASSVPGLALQETQYF. The DNA of the CDR3 is TGTGCCAGCAGTGTACCGGGACTAGCGTTACAAGAGACCCAGTACTTC.

The chain employs TRBV11-2 and TRBJ2-1, with 7 bases fitting TRBD2. Germline-derived CDR1 and CDR2 are SGHAT and FQNNGV. The CDR3 is made up of 19 amino acids. V lost 4 bases, J lost 3 bases, and 18 bases stayed unmatched. The CDR3 here is CASSSPGGYPSDYYNEQFF. DNA for the CDR3: TGTGCCAGCAGCTCGCCGGGAGGCTACCCGAGCGACTACTACAATGAGCAGTTCTTC.

This sequence joins TRBV9 and TRBJ2-6; TRBD2 is a possible D gene (6 bases). The V end was cut by 1 base, the J end by 0 bases, with 11 bases between. In germline, CDR1 is SGDLS, CDR2 YYNGEE. CDR3 size: 17 residues. CDR3 sequence: CASSVFAGHSGANVLTF. The DNA for the CDR3 is TGTGCCAGCAGCGTATTTGCGGGGCACTCTGGGGCCAACGTCCTGACTTTC.

The CDR3, as DNA: TGTGCCAGCAGACGCAAGACAGGGGGTGGCTCGGATACGCAGTATTTT. This gives the protein CASRRKTGGGSDTQYF. V and J are TRBV27 and TRBJ2-3; 9 bases align to TRBD1. This CDR3 comprises 16 residues. The germline CDR1 and CDR2 sequences are MNHEY and SMNVEV (reference sequence). V shed 6 bases, J shed 6 bases, and the junction held 13 bases outside the gene matches.

The chain links TRBV5-1 to TRBJ2-5, with 10 bases that match TRBD1. The CDR3 is 14 residues long. From germline, CDR1 is SGHRS and CDR2 YFSETQ. The V and J ends lost 3 bases and 4 bases, in that order; junction bases with no gene match: 3. The CDR3 reads CASSSTGGGETQYF. The CDR3 DNA follows: TGCGCCAGCAGCTCGACAGGGGGCGGAGAGACCCAGTACTTC.

V and J are TRBV5-1 and TRBJ2-7, with TRBD1 as a possible D gene (5 bases). Germline loops: CDR1 SGHRS, CDR2 YFSETQ. V gave up 1 base and J gave up 6 bases, with 20 bases separating them. The CDR3 consists of 16 residues. The CDR3 region is CASSLRLDRPPVEQYF. CDR3 nucleotides: TGCGCCAGCAGCTTGAGGCTAGACAGACCCCCCGTCGAGCAGTACTTC.

The rearrangement links TRBV28 to TRBJ2-6, with a tentative D call TRBD2 (6 bases). This CDR3 is 16 amino acids long. Trimming pared 7 bases from V and 0 bases from J, leaving 13 bases between. Per the germline V gene, CDR1 is MDHEN and CDR2 is SYDVKM. CDR3 sequence reads: CASTMAGLSGANVLTF. For the CDR3, the DNA is TGTGCCAGCACCATGGCGGGGCTCTCTGGGGCCAACGTCCTGACTTTC.

The chain couples TRBV7-6 to TRBJ2-7, with D possibly matching TRBD1 (5 bases). The CDR3 is 16 residues long. CDR1 is SGHVS and CDR2 is FNYEAQ in the germline V gene. V was cut by 5 bases and J by 1 base, with 18 bases left in between. This chain's CDR3 is CASSPLTVKTSYEQYF. For the CDR3, the DNA is TGTGCCAGCAGCCCTCTGACAGTCAAGACATCCTACGAGCAGTACTTC. Based on the CDR3 plus reference TRBV7-6 and TRBJ2-7, the full variable domain is GAGVSQSPRYKVTKRGQDVALRCDPISGHVSLYWYRQALGQGPEFLTYFNYEAQQDKSGLPNDRFSAERPEGSISTLTIQRTEQRDSAMYRCASSPLTVKTSYEQYFGPGTRLTVT.

The chain combines TRBV11-2 with TRBJ1-5; D perhaps matches TRBD1 (6 bases). This CDR3 contains 14 residues. Germline CDR1 SGHAT, CDR2 FQNNGV. Trimming took 4 bases from V and 3 from J, leaving 10 bases between them. The CDR3 spells CASSYGTTNQPQHF. CDR3 in DNA: TGTGCCAGCAGCTATGGGACAACCAATCAGCCCCAGCATTTT.

J is TRBJ2-5 and V is TRBV30; 11 nucleotides agree with TRBD2. The J call is doubtful: the DNA matches TRBJ2-7 better. This CDR3 spans 13 amino acids. Germline V CDR1 and CDR2: GTSNPN, SVGIG (reference sequence). DNA of the CDR3: TGTGCCTGGAGTGCGACTAGCGGGACCGAGCAGTACTTC. This gives the protein CAWSATSGTEQYF.

In this sample, this clone turned up a few times. The chain employs TRBV28 and TRBJ2-5; D might be TRBD2 (5 bases). The V end lost 4 bases, the J end lost 0 bases, and 21 bases lay between the germline ends. The CDR3 has 18 residues. The germline V gene has CDR1 MDHEN and CDR2 SYDVKM. The CDR3 DNA reads TGTGCCAGCAGTTCCATCGCCTCGACTAATCCAGACCAAGAGACCCAGTACTTC. This translates into CASSSIASTNPDQETQYF.

This chain uses TRBV7-2 with TRBJ1-1, with D uncertain. The CDR3 contains 14 residues. Germline CDR1 reads SGHTA; CDR2 reads FQGNSA. V was clipped by 5 bases and J by 7 bases, with 17 bases between them. CDR3 bases: TGTGCCAGCAGCCCATCTTGGAGCGCGGGTGAAGCTTTCTTT. Protein: CASSPSWSAGEAFF.

The J gene is TRBJ1-5, the V gene TRBV18; TRBD1 matches 7 bases. The ends lost 9 bases at V and 2 bases at J; junction bases unmatched: 4. The CDR3 has 13 amino acids. Germline V gene data show CDR1 as KGHSH and CDR2 as LQKENI. The CDR3 sequence is CASTGQGNQPQHF. The CDR3 DNA is TGTGCCAGTACCGGACAGGGCAATCAGCCCCAGCATTTT.

The chain joins TRBV5-8 to TRBJ1-4, with 7 bases identical to TRBD1. The V and J ends lost 3 bases and 8 bases, in that order; junction bases with no gene match: 7. The CDR3 totals 14 residues. CDR1 and CDR2 (germline): SGHTS, YDEGEE. CDR3 sequence (DNA): TGTGCCAGCAGCTCCCGGGACAGCGGCGAAAAACTGTTTTTT. This gives the protein CASSSRDSGEKLFF.

J is TRBJ1-2 and V is TRBV7-8, with a weak D call TRBD1 (6 bases). V dropped 5 bases and J dropped 5 bases, with 21 bases sitting between them. The CDR3 is 16 residues long. The germline V gene has CDR1 SGHVS and CDR2 FQNEAQ. CDR3 DNA: TGTGCCAGCAGCCCGTCGGGGGGCGGTACGATATATGGCTACACCTTC. Translated, it gives CASSPSGGGTIYGYTF. The full variable domain, rest sourced from reference TRBV7-8 and TRBJ1-2, is GAGVSQSPRYKVAKRGQDVALRCDPISGHVSLFWYQQALGQGPEFLTYFQNEAQLDKSGLPSDRFFAERPEGSVSTLKIQRTQQEDSAVYLCASSPSGGGTIYGYTFGSGTRLTVV.

In DNA, the CDR3 is TGTGCCACCAGCAGCGGGAGTTTATCCTACAATGAGCAGTTCTTC. Protein sequence: CATSSGSLSYNEQFF. The rearrangement joins TRBV15 to TRBJ2-1; tentatively, D is TRBD2 (6 bases). This CDR3 spans 15 amino acids. In germline, CDR1 is LNHNV, CDR2 YYDKDF (reference sequence). V was clipped by 3 bases and J by 1 base, with 10 bases between them.

This sequence joins TRBV15 and TRBJ2-1; TRBD2 matches at 7 bases. J lost 15 bases, V lost 1 base, and 9 bases had no gene match. Germline CDR1 reads LNHNV; CDR2 reads YYDKDF (reference sequence). The CDR3 spans 13 residues. Here the CDR3 DNA reads TGTGCCACCAGCAGAGCGAGAAGGACTAGGGGGTTCTTC. Protein product: CATSRARRTRGFF.

This rearrangement joins TRBV6-5 to TRBJ2-5; D perhaps matches TRBD2 (5 bases). The CDR3 contains 15 residues. Germline lookup yields CDR1 MNHEY and CDR2 SVGAGI. The V and J ends lost 0 bases and 11 bases respectively, with 19 bases between them. The CDR3 coding sequence is TGTGCCAGCAGTTACTCGGAATCTCCCTACGGGGAGCAGTACTTC. Its translation is CASSYSESPYGEQYF.

This clone has just one count. This sequence joins TRBV15 and TRBJ2-1, with D maybe TRBD2 (5 bases). Trimming pared 8 bases from V and 5 bases from J, leaving 13 bases between. Germline V gives CDR1 LNHNV, CDR2 YYDKDF (reference sequence). The CDR3 consists of 13 residues. The CDR3 region is CATRATSHNEQFF. The CDR3 DNA reads TGTGCCACCCGGGCAACTAGTCACAATGAGCAGTTCTTC.